Listed here are 12 T cell receptor beta chains from one sample, sequenced in a study of cytomegalovirus exposure and HLA in healthy donors. The primer mix had 60 Vbeta and 13 Jbeta primers. Here immunoSEQ multiplex PCR was the method, and the copy in TCRdb shows in-frame clones only, minus some. The table has more than 90,000 clones, around 80% seen once. The sample consisted of PBMCs. These receptors were collected from a man aged 25-45 years in good health and CMV-seronegative.

This chain connects TRBV6-1 to TRBJ2-4; TRBD2 agrees at 8 bases. Germline V lookup: CDR1 MNHNS, CDR2 SASEGT. The CDR3 has 15 residues. V trimming: 6 bases; J trimming: 3 bases; junction bases outside the gene matches: 7. The CDR3 protein is CASSAREVGKNIQYF. The CDR3 DNA sequence: TGTGCCAGCAGCGCGCGGGAGGTGGGCAAAAACATTCAGTACTTC.

This sequence joins TRBV7-3 and TRBJ2-1, with a weak D call TRBD2 (5 bases). The CDR3 extends over 12 amino acids. V gave up 5 bases and J gave up 10 bases, with 12 bases separating them. Germline V CDR1 and CDR2: SGHTA, FQGTGA. CDR3 nucleotides: TGTGCCAGCAGCCCCTTAGGCGGGGAGCAGTTCTTC. This sequence encodes CASSPLGGEQFF.

The chain is built from TRBV29-1 and TRBJ2-1, with D tentatively TRBD2 (6 bases). Germline CDR1 reads SQVTM; CDR2 reads ANQGSEA. This CDR3 is 15 amino acids long. V was trimmed by 4 bases and J by 7 bases, leaving 20 bases between them. For the CDR3, the DNA is TGCAGCGTTGGGGGACTCCCCCAGACTTTAAATGAGCAGTTCTTC. Protein: CSVGGLPQTLNEQFF.

V and J are TRBV5-4 and TRBJ2-3; 7 bases align to TRBD2. With 0 bases clipped from V and 3 bases from J, the junction kept 7 bases outside the gene matches. Per the germline V gene, CDR1 is SGHNT and CDR2 is YYREEE (reference sequence). The CDR3 contains 16 residues. Here the CDR3 reads CASSLEAGESTDTQYF. The DNA for the CDR3 is TGTGCCAGCAGCTTGGAGGCGGGGGAATCGACAGATACGCAGTATTTT.

The chain is built from TRBV20-1 and TRBJ2-5, with D possibly matching TRBD1 (6 bases). Germline-derived CDR1 and CDR2 are DFQATT and SNEGSKA (reference sequence). CDR3 size: 11 residues. The CDR3 region has the DNA TGCGGGGGCTTAAACCAAGAGACCCAGTACTTC. It specifies CGGLNQETQYF.

This chain links TRBV27 with TRBJ1-1; D gene unclear. The CDR3 extends over 14 amino acids. Trimming removed 2 bases from V and 4 bases from J, with 11 bases in between. Germline V CDR1 and CDR2: MNHEY, SMNVEV (reference sequence). As DNA, the CDR3 is TGTGCCAGCAGTTTAACCTTGGGGAGCACTGAAGCTTTCTTT. Its translation: CASSLTLGSTEAFF.

In this sample, this clone turned up once. The chain is built from TRBV7-3 and TRBJ2-6; 7 bases line up with TRBD1. J was trimmed by 8 bases and V by 2 bases; bases with no gene match: 12. The germline V gene encodes CDR1 SGHTA and CDR2 FQGTGA. The CDR3 length is 17 residues. The CDR3 spells CASSLFNMAGGSNVLTF. In DNA form, the CDR3 reads TGTGCCAGCAGCTTATTTAATATGGCAGGGGGATCCAACGTCCTGACTTTC.

The chain recombines TRBV5-6 with TRBJ2-1; 7 bases align to TRBD2. This CDR3 has 15 amino acids. The V gene end was trimmed by 0 bases and the J gene end by 3 bases; junction bases not matched to a gene: 3. The germline V gene encodes CDR1 SGHDT and CDR2 YYEEEE. The CDR3 region has the DNA TGTGCCAGCAGCTTGGATCGGGGGGACTACAATGAGCAGTTCTTC. It encodes CASSLDRGDYNEQFF.

CDR3 DNA sequence: TGCGCCAGCAGCTTGACAGGGAGTGTCGACTATGGCTACACCTTC. This sequence encodes CASSLTGSVDYGYTF. J is TRBJ1-2 and V is TRBV5-1; TRBD1 is a possible D gene (6 bases). Trimming removed 1 base at V and 3 bases at J, with 13 bases between. Germline assignment: CDR1 SGHRS and CDR2 YFSETQ. This CDR3 has 15 residues.

This clone has only one observation. This rearrangement joins TRBV10-2 to TRBJ1-5, with 8 bases lining up with TRBD1. CDR1 is WSHSY and CDR2 is SAAADI in the germline V gene. The CDR3 is 16 amino acids. The V gene end was trimmed by 2 bases and the J gene end by 4 bases; junction bases not matched to a gene: 7. CDR3 nucleotide sequence: TGCGCCAGCAGTGAGCCGGGACAGGCGTTAAATCAGCCCCAGCATTTT. Its protein is CASSEPGQALNQPQHF.

The rearrangement joins TRBV5-4 to TRBJ2-7, with 8 bases matching TRBD1. The germline gives CDR1 SGHNT, CDR2 YYREEE (reference sequence). The CDR3 runs 19 residues. The V gene end was trimmed by 5 bases and the J gene end by 0 bases; junction bases not matched to a gene: 19. CDR3 nucleotide sequence: TGTGCCAGCAGTTTCGCCGGGACAGGTTCTATTCGGAGCTCCTACGAGCAGTACGTC. Translating it yields CASSFAGTGSIRSSYEQYV.

This clone was seen a handful of times. CDR3: CASSSADPSTDTQYF. The CDR3 nucleotides read TGTGCCAGCAGCTCAGCGGATCCTAGCACAGATACGCAGTATTTT. This sequence joins TRBV13 and TRBJ2-3, with D maybe TRBD2 (5 bases). Germline CDR1 PRHDT, CDR2 FYEKMQ (reference sequence). CDR3 size: 15 residues. V was pared by 4 bases and J by 0 bases, with 11 bases between.